This TCR beta chain was identified during a study of T cell repertoires in cytomegalovirus infection. Study information: The study used recently identified HLA-C-restricted and well-studied HLA-B-restricted CMV epitopes. In public TCR beta signatures, there were indications of both CMV infection and matching HLA type.

The V gene's germline CDR1 is SGHTA and CDR2 FQGNSA. With 5 bases removed from V and 4 bases from J, the gap between germline ends came to 18 bases. The CDR3 contains 15 residues. One entry per CDR3 protein results from TCRdb running MiXCR on the reads. This sample carries hundreds of thousands of distinct CDR3 sequences, 25% to 35% of them seen once, and the ten largest clones take over 15%. This clonotype was picked up a small number of times. The antigen is undetermined. Study outcomes and limitations: Totalled public TCR beta family frequency picked out people who carried CMV plus the relevant HLA. Within the response measured ex vivo, HLA-C-restricted CMV-specific TCR beta clonotypes were dominant.

The chain couples TRBV7-2 to TRBJ2-7, with D possibly being TRBD2 (5 bases). Sequenced here: cultured PBMCs, sampled from culture after CMV antigen stimulation. The origin of this receptor is a human donor in good health (CMV status not recorded). Some clones in this sample may be carry-over from other donors' samples. The CDR3 nucleotides are TGTGCCAGCAGCCCTTTTCTTATTCGGGAATACGAGCAGTACTTC. Amino acid sequence: CASSPFLIREYEQYF. Complete variable domain (other parts from reference TRBV7-2 and TRBJ2-7): GAGVSQSPSNKVTEKGKDVELRCDPISGHTALYWYRQSLGQGLEFLIYFQGNSAPDKSGLPSDRFSAERTGGSVSTLTIQRTQQEDSAVYLCASSPFLIREYEQYFGPGTRLTVT.